These 26 T cell receptor beta chains were sequenced from one sample in a study of Ad26.COV2.S vaccination and SARS-CoV-2 variants. Treatment defined: around 19 received Ad26.COV2.S at low or high dose, single or two shots; roughly 5 received placebo; per-sample allocation not given. Specimen acquisition occurred on day 63 following the initial vaccine or placebo injection. The assay was immunoSEQ multiplex PCR, and TCRdb's table has in-frame clones only and misses some. The sample lists over 250,000 clones, about 87% seen once, with about 3.1% in the top ten. This specimen was peripheral blood, taken in a trial of Ad26.COV2.S vaccine versus placebo. The receptors were sampled from a person between 18 and 65 years old who received the Ad26.COV2.S COVID-19 vaccine or a placebo.

On this clone itself: The sample contains more than one DNA sequence encoding this CDR3. The J gene is TRBJ2-2, the V gene TRBV18; D gene ambiguous. CDR1 is KGHSH and CDR2 is LQKENI in the germline V gene. V gave up 1 base and J gave up 4 bases, with 4 bases separating them. This CDR3 comprises 13 residues. In DNA form, the CDR3 reads TGTGCCAGCTCACCACGAGGCACCGGGGAGCTGTTTTTT. Protein: CASSPRGTGELFF.

This sequence joins TRBV5-5 and TRBJ1-1; D remains ambiguous. CDR3 length: 16 residues. CDR1 is SGHKS, CDR2 YYEKEE, per germline (reference sequence). Trimming took 4 bases from V and 1 from J, leaving 17 bases between them. CDR3 amino acids: CASSTDLGRWNTEAFF. CDR3 bases: TGTGCCAGCAGCACCGACCTCGGACGGTGGAACACTGAAGCTTTCTTT.

CDR3 DNA: TGTGCCAGCAGCTCTCAAGGGAACAGGGGGCTAGAGACCCAGTACTTC. Amino acid sequence: CASSSQGNRGLETQYF. The chain employs TRBV7-2 and TRBJ2-5; 9 nucleotides agree with TRBD1. The CDR3 spans 16 residues. Germline CDR1 reads SGHTA; CDR2 reads FQGNSA. Unmatched junction bases numbered 10, after V lost 4 bases and J lost 4 bases.

This chain joins TRBV19 and TRBJ1-5; 8 bases map to TRBD1. The germline V gene has CDR1 LNHDA and CDR2 SQIVND (reference sequence). The CDR3 is made up of 16 amino acids. J gave up 0 bases and V 3 bases, and 4 bases lay outside the gene matches. Here the CDR3 reads CASSIRTGYSNQPQHF. CDR3 nucleotides: TGTGCCAGTAGTATTAGGACAGGGTATAGCAATCAGCCCCAGCATTTT.

The rearrangement joins TRBV7-3 to TRBJ2-1; the match to TRBD1 covers 8 bases. The germline CDR1 and CDR2 sequences are SGHTA and FQGTGA. The CDR3 has 16 residues. Germline trimming cut 2 bases from V and 3 bases from J; bases unmatched to any gene: 6. The CDR3: CASSLRSTGGYNEQFF. CDR3 in DNA: TGTGCCAGCAGCTTACGGTCCACAGGGGGCTACAATGAGCAGTTCTTC. Variable domain in full (rest from reference TRBV7-3 and TRBJ2-1): GAGVSQTPSNKVTEKGKYVELRCDPISGHTALYWYRQSLGQGPEFLIYFQGTGAADDSGLPNDRFFAVRPEGSVSTLKIQRTERGDSAVYLCASSLRSTGGYNEQFFGPGTRLTVL.

The chain recombines TRBV14 with TRBJ1-2; 10 nucleotides agree with TRBD1. Germline V gene data show CDR1 as SGHDN and CDR2 as FVKESK. The CDR3 loop spans 16 amino acids. V trimming: 2 bases; J trimming: 4 bases; junction bases outside the gene matches: 7. The CDR3 is CASSQRAGQGSYGYTF. CDR3 DNA: TGTGCCAGCAGCCAAAGAGCGGGACAGGGGAGCTATGGCTACACCTTC.

The chain joins TRBV5-1 to TRBJ1-1, with D possibly matching TRBD1 (6 bases). In germline, CDR1 is SGHRS, CDR2 YFSETQ. The CDR3 spans 15 residues. Deletions cut 4 bases from V and 5 bases from J, with 18 bases between. The CDR3 is CASSGVTGARTEAFF. The CDR3 DNA reads TGCGCCAGCAGCGGAGTGACAGGTGCCAGGACTGAAGCTTTCTTT.

The gene calls are TRBV27 and TRBJ1-5; 8 bases match TRBD1. The CDR3 is made up of 16 amino acids. The V segment lost 7 bases and the J segment 5 bases; nucleotides outside the gene matches: 13. CDR1 is MNHEY and CDR2 is SMNVEV in the germline V gene (reference sequence). The CDR3 loop is CASKTRTGTIDQPQHF. In DNA, the CDR3 is TGTGCCAGCAAAACCCGGACAGGGACGATTGATCAGCCCCAGCATTTT.

A word on this clone: At one of its ends the junction is not consistent with the germline gene, which may arise from a read error. This chain links TRBV19 with TRBJ1-6; D is unclear. Germline V gene sequence: CDR1 LNHDA, CDR2 SQIVND (reference sequence). The CDR3 consists of 13 residues. DNA for the CDR3: TGTGCCAGTAGTATGGCCTACAATTCACCCCTCCACTTT. This codes for CASSMAYNSPLHF.

The chain is built from TRBV11-3 and TRBJ2-2, with D maybe TRBD1 (6 bases). Deletions cut 0 bases from V and 7 bases from J, with 18 bases between. Germline V gives CDR1 SGHNT, CDR2 YENEEA. The CDR3 is made up of 17 amino acids. The CDR3 sequence: CASSLEGLYREYGELFF. The DNA for the CDR3 is TGTGCCAGCAGCTTAGAAGGGCTCTACAGGGAATACGGGGAGCTGTTTTTT.

The chain links TRBV2 to TRBJ2-7; perhaps TRBD1 as D (6 bases). The CDR3 runs 14 residues. Germline V gives CDR1 SNHLY, CDR2 FYNNEI. The V end was cut by 2 bases, the J end by 0 bases, with 8 bases between. The CDR3 DNA reads TGTGCCAGCAGTGAACAGGGGATCTCCTACGAGCAGTACTTC. It translates to CASSEQGISYEQYF. The full variable domain, in which reference TRBV2 and TRBJ2-7 provide the parts outside the CDR3, is EPEVTQTPSHQVTQMGQEVILRCVPISNHLYFYWYRQILGQKVEFLVSFYNNEISEKSEIFDDQFSVERPDGSNFTLKIRSTKLEDSAMYFCASSEQGISYEQYFGPGTRLTVT.

The chain has TRBV28 and TRBJ1-2; 8 bases map to TRBD1. The CDR3 has 15 residues. The ends lost 6 bases at V and 2 bases at J; junction bases unmatched: 8. Germline lookup yields CDR1 MDHEN and CDR2 SYDVKM. The CDR3, as DNA: TGTGCCAGCAGACAGGGGGACAACGAAAACTATGGCTACACCTTC. Translating gives CASRQGDNENYGYTF.

The CDR3, as DNA: TGTGCCAGCAGCTTAAATCCCGGGGGGGCCGGAGGAGATACGCAGTATTTT. Residues: CASSLNPGGAGGDTQYF. The chain combines TRBV7-3 with TRBJ2-3; 8 nucleotides line up with TRBD2. V lost 1 base, J lost 5 bases, and 11 bases stayed unmatched. Germline CDR1 reads SGHTA; CDR2 reads FQGTGA. The CDR3 covers 17 residues.

The sample holds one count of this clone. The rearrangement joins TRBV2 to TRBJ2-5; D is perhaps TRBD1 (7 bases). CDR1 SNHLY and CDR2 FYNNEI come from the germline V gene. The germline V and J ends were trimmed by 6 bases and 4 bases, with 12 bases remaining between them. The CDR3 length is 13 residues. The CDR3 reads CASREGDRETQYF. CDR3 DNA sequence: TGTGCCAGCAGGGAGGGGGACAGAGAGACCCAGTACTTC.

As to this clone: Other DNA sequences in the sample encode the same CDR3. V and J are TRBV6-5 and TRBJ1-3; D gene unclear. V dropped 5 bases and J dropped 0 bases, with 8 bases sitting between them. Germline V gene data show CDR1 as MNHEY and CDR2 as SVGAGI. CDR3 length: 14 amino acids. DNA of the CDR3: TGTGCCAGCAGTACGCCAAGCTCTGGAAACACCATATATTTT. Protein product: CASSTPSSGNTIYF.

The V call is TRBV6-2 or TRBV6-3, the J call TRBJ2-2, with 7 bases matching TRBD1. The CDR3 extends over 16 amino acids. The germline CDR1 and CDR2 sequences are MNHEY and SVGEGT. After removal of 5 bases from V and 0 bases from J, the junction contained 6 bases not matched to a gene. This CDR3 is CASSPPQGANTGELFF. CDR3 nucleotides: TGTGCCAGCAGTCCGCCCCAGGGGGCGAACACCGGGGAGCTGTTTTTT.

This chain connects TRBV7-9 to TRBJ1-6; TRBD1 agrees at 8 bases. Germline V gives CDR1 SEHNR, CDR2 FQNEAQ (reference sequence). The CDR3 totals 15 residues. V lost 2 bases to trimming and J lost 11 bases; unmatched junction nucleotides: 8. The CDR3 sequence: CASSLTGQGRAPLHF. Here the CDR3 DNA reads TGTGCCAGCAGCTTAACTGGACAGGGTAGAGCACCCCTCCACTTT.

For the CDR3, the DNA is TGTGCCAGCAGAACACAGGGGGCTGGGGACACTGAAGCTTTCTTT. Its translation: CASRTQGAGDTEAFF. The chain recombines TRBV6-5 with TRBJ1-1; TRBD1 matches 9 bases. CDR1 is MNHEY and CDR2 is SVGAGI in the germline V gene. Trimming took 6 bases from V and 3 from J; bases not matched to a gene: 8. This CDR3 is 15 amino acids long.

The chain employs TRBV29-1 and TRBJ2-1; a possible D gene is TRBD2 (5 bases). The ends were cut back, 3 bases at V and 10 bases at J, with 19 bases in the middle. CDR1 and CDR2 (germline): SQVTM, ANQGSEA. The CDR3 consists of 14 residues. Here the CDR3 reads CSVDIGLQSPEQFF. For the CDR3, the DNA is TGCAGCGTTGACATAGGACTCCAAAGCCCCGAGCAGTTCTTC.

This chain connects TRBV13 to TRBJ1-1; no definite D call. CDR3 length: 13 amino acids. Germline assignment: CDR1 PRHDT and CDR2 FYEKMQ (reference sequence). The germline V and J ends were trimmed by 3 bases and 1 base, with 6 bases remaining between them. CDR3 loop: CASSFKRNTEAFF. CDR3 in DNA: TGTGCCAGCAGCTTCAAAAGGAACACTGAAGCTTTCTTT.

This clone was recorded once. The rearrangement joins TRBV7-9 to TRBJ1-2; D is ambiguous. V lost 1 base, J lost 2 bases, and 5 bases lay in between. Per the germline V gene, CDR1 is SEHNR and CDR2 is FQNEAQ (reference sequence). CDR3 length equals 13 residues. The CDR3 DNA reads TGTGCCAGCAGCTTAGTATTGAACTATGGCTACACCTTC. Its translation: CASSLVLNYGYTF.

In its sample, this clone was seen many times. The chain joins TRBV10-3 to TRBJ2-7; TRBD1 agrees at 8 bases. The CDR3 runs 20 residues. J was trimmed by 1 base and V by 2 bases; bases with no gene match: 19. Germline V gene lookup returns CDR1 ENHRY and CDR2 SYGVKD. In DNA, the CDR3 is TGTGCCATCAGTGAGCCGCGGTACACTAGAGGACAGGGATTTTCCTACGAGCAGTACTTC. It encodes CAISEPRYTRGQGFSYEQYF.

The chain has TRBV4-2 and TRBJ2-3; D assignment may be TRBD1 or TRBD2 (6 bases each). The V end was cut by 7 bases, the J end by 2 bases, with 13 bases between. Germline-derived CDR1 and CDR2 are LGHNA and YNFKEQ. CDR3 length: 14 amino acids. For the CDR3, the DNA is TGTGCCAGCAAGGAGGGGGGCCTCACAGATACGCAGTATTTT. Translating gives CASKEGGLTDTQYF.

The rearrangement uses TRBV11-2 and TRBJ2-5, with unresolved D. The CDR3 length is 11 residues. V gave up 6 bases and J gave up 0 bases, with 2 bases separating them. The germline V gene has CDR1 SGHAT and CDR2 FQNNGV. The CDR3 DNA is TGTGCCAGCAGTTACCAAGAGACCCAGTACTTC. The encoded protein is CASSYQETQYF.

CDR3 sequence: CASSFPPSGGANEQFF. The CDR3 nucleotides are TGTGCCAGCAGCTTCCCCCCTAGCGGGGGGGCGAATGAGCAGTTCTTC. V usage is TRBV7-9 and J usage is TRBJ2-1; 12 positions match TRBD2. The CDR3 sequence is 16 residues long. J lost 7 bases, V lost 3 bases, and 7 bases had no gene match. The germline V gene encodes CDR1 SEHNR and CDR2 FQNEAQ (reference sequence).

The chain carries TRBV5-1 and TRBJ2-1; no clear D. Germline V gene data show CDR1 as SGHRS and CDR2 as YFSETQ. CDR3 length: 14 amino acids. The V end was cut by 3 bases, the J end by 4 bases, with 11 bases between. The DNA of the CDR3 is TGCGCCAGCAGCTATACGGATGCATACAATGAGCAGTTCTTC. Protein product: CASSYTDAYNEQFF.